Below, 9 T cell receptor beta chains from the same sample are listed, as sequenced in a study of T cell responses to AZD1222 COVID-19 vaccine. Repertoires were generated with immunoSEQ multiplex PCR, while TCRdb's copy carries only in-frame clones and drops some. This sample has 100,000 to 150,000 clones, with 75% to 90% found just once. The specimen was peripheral blood, collected on day 0 of AZD1222 vaccination. The source of these receptors is an adult in good health.

The J gene is TRBJ1-2, the V gene TRBV10-3; no definite D call. CDR3 length: 14 amino acids. V lost 2 bases and J lost 2, with 9 bases in between. From germline, CDR1 is ENHRY and CDR2 SYGVKD. The chain's CDR3 is CAISEGTENYGYTF. The CDR3 DNA follows: TGTGCCATCAGTGAGGGAACGGAAAACTATGGCTACACCTTC.

The chain links TRBV3-1 (or the pseudogene TRBV3-2) to TRBJ2-3; 15 nucleotides line up with TRBD2. Germline V gene lookup returns CDR1 LGHDT and CDR2 YNNKEL (reference sequence). The CDR3 is made up of 18 amino acids. V shed 0 bases, J shed 6 bases, and the junction held 7 bases outside the gene matches. The CDR3 sequence is CASSQDGLAGGPSDTQYF. CDR3 nucleotides: TGTGCCAGCAGCCAAGATGGACTAGCGGGAGGGCCGAGTGATACGCAGTATTTT.

This chain joins TRBV7-6 and TRBJ2-3; D not resolved. Trimming cost V 5 bases and J 1 base, with 13 bases left between them. This CDR3 is 15 amino acids long. The germline V gene encodes CDR1 SGHVS and CDR2 FNYEAQ. In DNA form, the CDR3 reads TGTGCCAGCAGCGCCCTTCCAACGGGCACAGATACGCAGTATTTT. This encodes CASSALPTGTDTQYF.

The V call is TRBV11-2, the J call TRBJ2-7, with D maybe TRBD1 (6 bases). This CDR3 spans 14 amino acids. CDR1 SGHAT and CDR2 FQNNGV come from the germline V gene. V lost 4 bases to trimming and J lost 2 bases, with 12 bases between them. CDR3 sequence: CASSSDRPTYEQYF. DNA of the CDR3: TGTGCCAGCAGCTCAGACAGGCCAACCTACGAGCAGTACTTC.

The genes are TRBV19 and TRBJ1-5, with D possibly matching TRBD1 (5 bases). Per the germline V gene, CDR1 is LNHDA and CDR2 is SQIVND (reference sequence). There are 14 residues in the CDR3. Trimming shortened V by 3 bases and J by 6 bases, and 12 bases separated the two germline ends. This CDR3 is CASSIPGTRQPQHF. The CDR3 DNA follows: TGTGCCAGTAGTATCCCCGGGACCCGTCAGCCCCAGCATTTT.

V is TRBV6-5 and J is TRBJ1-1; 7 positions match TRBD1. V was clipped by 9 bases and J by 2 bases; unmatched bases: 6. This CDR3 region has 13 residues. Looked up from germline, CDR1 is MNHEY and CDR2 is SVGAGI. CDR3 region: CASRNRGNTEAFF. The DNA of the CDR3 is TGTGCCAGTAGAAACAGGGGAAACACTGAAGCTTTCTTT.

The rearrangement uses TRBV18 and TRBJ2-1; D tentatively reads TRBD1 or TRBD2 (5 bases each). V shed 6 bases and J shed 6 bases, with 15 bases lying between them. The germline gives CDR1 KGHSH, CDR2 LQKENI. This CDR3 is 14 amino acids long. The chain's CDR3 is CASSPNIGGNEQFF. For the CDR3, the DNA is TGTGCCAGCTCTCCAAACATTGGGGGCAATGAGCAGTTCTTC.

This clone was found once. This chain connects TRBV5-1 to TRBJ2-6; D could derive from TRBD1 or TRBD2 (6 bases each). V was cut by 4 bases and J by 0 bases, with 20 bases left in between. From germline, CDR1 is SGHRS and CDR2 YFSETQ. This CDR3 comprises 19 residues. For the CDR3, the DNA is TGCGCCAGCAGCCTGTCCAATGGGGGGCACACCTCTGGGGCCAACGTCCTGACTTTC. Protein: CASSLSNGGHTSGANVLTF.

The chain recombines TRBV7-2 with TRBJ1-5; D is ambiguous. The CDR3 runs 13 residues. Germline V gene lookup returns CDR1 SGHTA and CDR2 FQGNSA. V was pared by 5 bases and J by 9 bases, with 14 bases between. The CDR3 region is CASSPGKERPQHF. Here the CDR3 DNA reads TGTGCCAGCAGCCCCGGAAAGGAAAGGCCCCAGCATTTT.